Below, one TCR beta chain is given with its context. Its cognate antigen is unknown. TCRdb keeps only in-frame clones here, not all; method: immunoSEQ multiplex PCR. The sample shows 190,000 or so clones, around 83% of them seen only once. This sample was taken from a study of cytomegalovirus exposure and HLA in healthy donors. Regarding the study as a whole: As confirmed in vitro, a few CMV-associated chains were specific for CMV antigens. TCR beta chains numbering under 200 were designated cytomegalovirus-associated.

Germline CDR1 SGHTA, CDR2 FQGNSA. CDR3 length: 15 residues. V shed 5 bases and J 4 bases; nucleotides not matched to a gene: 5. The receptor's source is a woman aged 25-40 years in good health and CMV-seropositive. The chain links TRBV7-2 to TRBJ2-7, with 13 bases that match TRBD2. The source material was PBMCs. CDR3 sequence reads: CASSPRTSGSYEQYF. The CDR3 nucleotides are TGTGCCAGCAGCCCCCGGACTAGCGGGAGTTACGAGCAGTACTTC.